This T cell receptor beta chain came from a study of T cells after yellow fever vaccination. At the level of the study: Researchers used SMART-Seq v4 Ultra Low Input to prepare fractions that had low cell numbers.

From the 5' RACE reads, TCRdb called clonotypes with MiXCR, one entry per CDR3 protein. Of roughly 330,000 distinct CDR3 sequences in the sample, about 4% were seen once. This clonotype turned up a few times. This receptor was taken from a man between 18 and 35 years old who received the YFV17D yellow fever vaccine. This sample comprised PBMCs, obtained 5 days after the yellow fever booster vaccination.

The chain's CDR3 is CASSAFTGGDEQFF. CDR3 sequence (DNA): TGTGCCAGCAGCGCCTTCACTGGGGGCGATGAGCAGTTCTTC. This chain links TRBV9 with TRBJ2-1; possible D gene TRBD1, 6 bases. Germline loops: CDR1 SGDLS, CDR2 YYNGEE. Deletions cut 3 bases from V and 8 bases from J, with 15 bases between. This CDR3 has 14 residues. Combining the CDR3 with reference TRBV9 and TRBJ2-1 gives the whole variable domain DSGVTQTPKHLITATGQRVTLRCSPRSGDLSVYWYQQSLDQGLQFLIQYYNGEERAKGNILERFSAQQFPDLHSELNLSSLELGDSALYFCASSAFTGGDEQFFGPGTRLTVL.